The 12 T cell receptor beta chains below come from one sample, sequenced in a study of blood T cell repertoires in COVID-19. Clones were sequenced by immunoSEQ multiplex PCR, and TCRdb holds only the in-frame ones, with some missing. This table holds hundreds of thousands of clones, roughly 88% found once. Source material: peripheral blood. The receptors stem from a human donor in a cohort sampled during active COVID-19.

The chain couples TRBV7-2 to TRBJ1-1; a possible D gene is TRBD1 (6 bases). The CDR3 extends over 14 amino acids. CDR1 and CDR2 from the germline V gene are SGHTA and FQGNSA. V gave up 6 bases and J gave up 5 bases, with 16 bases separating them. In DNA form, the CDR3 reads TGTGCCAGCAGTTTTATCCGGGGGGCGACTGAAGCTTTCTTT. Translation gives CASSFIRGATEAFF. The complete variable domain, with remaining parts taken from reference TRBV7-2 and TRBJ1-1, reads GAGVSQSPSNKVTEKGKDVELRCDPISGHTALYWYRQSLGQGLEFLIYFQGNSAPDKSGLPSDRFSAERTGGSVSTLTIQRTQQEDSAVYLCASSFIRGATEAFFGQGTRLTVV.

CDR3 in amino acids: CASSLGTSSFYEQYF. CDR3 sequence (DNA): TGTGCCAGCAGCTTGGGGACATCCTCGTTCTACGAGCAGTACTTC. The chain is built from TRBV13 and TRBJ2-7, with a tentative D call TRBD1 (6 bases). The germline V and J ends were trimmed by 3 bases and 3 bases, with 15 bases remaining between them. CDR1 is PRHDT, CDR2 FYEKMQ, per germline (reference sequence). The CDR3 covers 15 residues.

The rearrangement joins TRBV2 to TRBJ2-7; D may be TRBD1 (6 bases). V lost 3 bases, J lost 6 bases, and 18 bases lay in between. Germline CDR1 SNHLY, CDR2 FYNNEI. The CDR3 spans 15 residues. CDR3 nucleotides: TGTGCCAGCAGTGACACGCACAGGGCCAACCGCGAGCAGTACTTC. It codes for CASSDTHRANREQYF.

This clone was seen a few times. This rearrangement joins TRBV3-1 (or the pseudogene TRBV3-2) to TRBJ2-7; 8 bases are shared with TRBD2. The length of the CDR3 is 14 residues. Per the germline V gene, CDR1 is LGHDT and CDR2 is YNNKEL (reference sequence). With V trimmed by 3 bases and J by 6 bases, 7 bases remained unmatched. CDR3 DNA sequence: TGTGCCAGCAGCCAGATAGCGGGAACCCTCGAGCAGTACTTC. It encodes CASSQIAGTLEQYF.

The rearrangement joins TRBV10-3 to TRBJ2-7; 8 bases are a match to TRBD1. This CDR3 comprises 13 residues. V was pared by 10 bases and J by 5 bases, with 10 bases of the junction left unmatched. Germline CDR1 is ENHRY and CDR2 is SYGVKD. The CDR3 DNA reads TGTGCCACTACCGGGACAGGCCACGACGAGCAGTACTTC. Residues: CATTGTGHDEQYF.

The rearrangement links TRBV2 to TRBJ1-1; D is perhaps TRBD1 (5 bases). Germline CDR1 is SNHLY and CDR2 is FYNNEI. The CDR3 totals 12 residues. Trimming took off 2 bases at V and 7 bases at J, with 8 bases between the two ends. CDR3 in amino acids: CASSEQGLEAFF. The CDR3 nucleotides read TGTGCCAGCAGTGAACAGGGCCTTGAAGCTTTCTTT.

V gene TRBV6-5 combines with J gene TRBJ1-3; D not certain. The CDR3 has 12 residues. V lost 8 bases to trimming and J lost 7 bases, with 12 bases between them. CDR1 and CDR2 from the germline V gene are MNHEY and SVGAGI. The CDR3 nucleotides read TGTGCCAGCCGACGGGATATGAACACCATATATTTT. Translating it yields CASRRDMNTIYF.

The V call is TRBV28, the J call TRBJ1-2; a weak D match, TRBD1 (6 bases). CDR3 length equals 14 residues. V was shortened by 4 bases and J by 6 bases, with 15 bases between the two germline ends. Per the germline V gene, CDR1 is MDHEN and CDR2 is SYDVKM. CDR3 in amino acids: CASSSQGRLHGYTF. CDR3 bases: TGTGCCAGCAGTTCACAGGGCCGCTTACATGGCTACACCTTC.

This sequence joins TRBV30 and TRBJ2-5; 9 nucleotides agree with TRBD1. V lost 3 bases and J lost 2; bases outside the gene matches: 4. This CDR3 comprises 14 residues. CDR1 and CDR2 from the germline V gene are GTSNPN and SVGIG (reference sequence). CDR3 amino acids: CAWRGDREQETQYF. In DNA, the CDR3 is TGTGCCTGGAGGGGGGACAGGGAACAAGAGACCCAGTACTTC.

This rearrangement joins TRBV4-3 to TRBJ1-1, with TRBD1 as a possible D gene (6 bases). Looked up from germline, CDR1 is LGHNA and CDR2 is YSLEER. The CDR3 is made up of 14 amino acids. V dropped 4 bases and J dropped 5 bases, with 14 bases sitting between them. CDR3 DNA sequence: TGCGCCAGCAGCCGGGGGGGCGGGTGGACTGAAGCTTTCTTT. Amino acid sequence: CASSRGGGWTEAFF.

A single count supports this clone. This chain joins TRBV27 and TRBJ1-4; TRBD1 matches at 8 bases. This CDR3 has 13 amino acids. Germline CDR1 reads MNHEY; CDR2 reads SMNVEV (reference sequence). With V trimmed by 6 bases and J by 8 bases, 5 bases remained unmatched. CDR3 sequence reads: CASSGQGGEKLFF. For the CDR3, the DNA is TGTGCCAGCAGCGGACAGGGCGGGGAAAAACTGTTTTTT.

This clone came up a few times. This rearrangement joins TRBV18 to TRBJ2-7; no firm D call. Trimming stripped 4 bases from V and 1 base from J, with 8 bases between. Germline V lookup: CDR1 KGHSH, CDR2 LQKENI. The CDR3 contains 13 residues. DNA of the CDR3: TGTGCCAGCTCACTTTACAAGTCCTACGAGCAGTACTTC. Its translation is CASSLYKSYEQYF.